This T cell receptor (beta chain) was identified during a study of Tregs in tolerant kidney transplant recipients. Thawed PBMCs were rested overnight at 37°C with approximately 190 IU/ml IL-2 before regulatory T cell sorting. Sequencing was performed with immunoSEQ multiplex PCR; in TCRdb, only in-frame clones are kept and a portion is missing. This sample has under 95,000 clones, with 75% to 95% found just once. This CDR3 contains 18 residues. V dropped 0 bases and J dropped 3; count of bases not matched to a gene: 6. CDR1 is SGHAT, CDR2 FQNNGV, per germline. Study-wide results and caveats: No direct test of biological reproducibility was done here.

About this clone itself: What it binds is unknown.

This clonotype was obtained from a human donor who received a combined kidney and bone marrow transplant. V and J are TRBV11-2 and TRBJ2-1; 12 bases match TRBD2. The sample here was Tregs from blood, taken before the transplant. As DNA, the CDR3 is TGTGCCAGCAGCTTAGATCAGGGACTAGCGGGCCTCTACAATGAGCAGTTCTTC. Translating it yields CASSLDQGLAGLYNEQFF.